These 27 T cell receptor beta chains originate from one sample sequenced in a study of blood T cell repertoires in COVID-19. The data were produced by immunoSEQ multiplex PCR, yet TCRdb's version contains in-frame clones alone and is incomplete. The data hold about 130,000 clones, with approximately 87% observed a single time. Input material: peripheral blood. These receptors all stem from a man in his forties or fifties with active COVID-19.

The chain recombines TRBV14 with TRBJ2-7, with 9 bases that match TRBD2. CDR3 length: 15 residues. V dropped 3 bases and J dropped 1; count of bases not matched to a gene: 4. The germline gives CDR1 SGHDN, CDR2 FVKESK. CDR3 sequence (DNA): TGTGCCAGCAGCCAGAGTAGCGGGGGATCCTACGAGCAGTACTTC. It yields the protein CASSQSSGGSYEQYF.

V usage is TRBV4-3 and J usage is TRBJ2-1, with a tentative D call TRBD1 (6 bases). The germline V gene encodes CDR1 LGHNA and CDR2 YSLEER. Trimming removed 6 bases at V and 7 bases at J, with 25 bases between. The CDR3 loop spans 17 amino acids. Here the CDR3 reads CASSRTPAGRGGNEQFF. The CDR3 bases are TGCGCCAGCAGTCGAACCCCGGCAGGGCGAGGGGGTAATGAGCAGTTCTTC.

The chain uses TRBV7-9 and TRBJ2-2; D is possibly TRBD1 (6 bases). This CDR3 is built from 15 residues. The V gene's germline CDR1 is SEHNR and CDR2 FQNEAQ (reference sequence). V lost 5 bases, J lost 6 bases, and 16 bases lay in between. This CDR3 reads CASSPWQGQPGELFF. CDR3 nucleotide sequence: TGTGCCAGCAGCCCCTGGCAGGGGCAACCCGGGGAGCTGTTTTTT.

In DNA form, the CDR3 reads TGTGCCAGTAGTGCCCGGGGAGCGGGGGGGCGAGAGACCCAGTACTTC. Protein product: CASSARGAGGRETQYF. The chain employs TRBV19 and TRBJ2-5; TRBD2 aligns across 10 bases. The CDR3 has 16 amino acids. Germline-derived CDR1 and CDR2 are LNHDA and SQIVND (reference sequence). Trimming at V came to 5 bases and at J to 4 bases, leaving 10 bases not matched to a gene. Using reference TRBV19 and TRBJ2-5 for the parts outside the CDR3, the full variable domain is DGGITQSPKYLFRKEGQNVTLSCEQNLNHDAMYWYRQDPGQGLRLIYYSQIVNDFQKGDIAEGYSVSREKKESFPLTVTSAQKNPTAFYLCASSARGAGGRETQYFGPGTRLLVL.

J is TRBJ2-3 and V is TRBV5-1; D not certain. Germline CDR1 is SGHRS and CDR2 is YFSETQ. V was clipped by 4 bases and J by 2 bases, with 11 bases between them. The CDR3 has 14 amino acids. The CDR3 sequence is CASSPTLNTDTQYF. The CDR3 nucleotides are TGCGCCAGCAGCCCTACCCTAAACACAGATACGCAGTATTTT.

This sequence joins TRBV27 and TRBJ2-2, with 8 bases aligning to TRBD2. CDR3 length: 18 residues. With 2 bases clipped from V and 4 bases from J, the junction kept 12 bases outside the gene matches. Germline lookup yields CDR1 MNHEY and CDR2 SMNVEV (reference sequence). The CDR3 protein is CASSLRPGAGASTGELFF. For the CDR3, the DNA is TGTGCCAGCAGTTTACGGCCCGGAGCGGGGGCCTCCACCGGGGAGCTGTTTTTT.

J is TRBJ1-6 and V is TRBV2; D gene ambiguous. V gave up 0 bases and J gave up 6 bases, with 6 bases separating them. CDR1 and CDR2 (germline): SNHLY, FYNNEI. This CDR3 region has 14 residues. DNA for the CDR3: TGTGCCAGCAGTGAAGCTCCAGTTAATTCACCCCTCCACTTT. Protein product: CASSEAPVNSPLHF.

This clone was detected a few times. The chain is built from TRBV19 and TRBJ1-5, with D unclear. V was clipped by 7 bases and J by 0 bases, with 10 bases between them. CDR3 length: 14 residues. From germline, CDR1 is LNHDA and CDR2 SQIVND (reference sequence). The CDR3 reads CASKQAPSNQPQHF. The CDR3 DNA is TGTGCCAGTAAGCAGGCTCCTAGCAATCAGCCCCAGCATTTT.

This clone has only one observation. The chain links TRBV2 to TRBJ2-2, with 13 nucleotides matching TRBD2. With V trimmed by 7 bases and J by 7 bases, 6 bases remained unmatched. The CDR3 is 15 residues long. The germline CDR1 and CDR2 sequences are SNHLY and FYNNEI. The CDR3 DNA is TGTGCCAGCACTCGGACTAGCGGGGGCGACGGGGAGCTGTTTTTT. Translating gives CASTRTSGGDGELFF.

In this sample, this clone turned up a few times. The V gene is TRBV12-3 or TRBV12-4, the J gene TRBJ2-4; D is possibly TRBD2 (5 bases). The V end lost 10 bases, the J end lost 5 bases, and 12 bases lay between the germline ends. This CDR3 is built from 12 residues. CDR3 DNA sequence: TGTGCCACGGGAAAGGACGAAAACATTCAGTACTTC. It is translated as CATGKDENIQYF.

A remark on this clone: At one boundary the junction diverges from the germline segment, which might be a read error. The gene calls are TRBV5-1 and TRBJ1-2; a weak D match, TRBD1 (6 bases). Germline V gives CDR1 SGHRS, CDR2 YFSETQ. The CDR3 has 12 residues. DNA of the CDR3: TGCGCCAGCAGCTCTTCGGGGGGCTTTGTCGCCTTC. Its protein is CASSSSGGFVAF.

The chain employs TRBV7-9 and TRBJ2-3, with D perhaps matching TRBD2 (6 bases). This CDR3 spans 14 amino acids. Germline CDR1 SEHNR, CDR2 FQNEAQ (reference sequence). V was trimmed by 6 bases and J by 0 bases, leaving 10 bases between them. The CDR3 sequence is CASRASASTDTQYF. The CDR3 DNA is TGTGCCAGCAGGGCTAGCGCTAGCACAGATACGCAGTATTTT.

Note on this clone: An end of the junction does not agree with germline; a read error may underlie this. The gene calls are TRBV18 and TRBJ1-1; D is perhaps TRBD1 (5 bases). The CDR3 totals 15 residues. Germline V gene data show CDR1 as KGHSH and CDR2 as LQKENI. CDR3 DNA sequence: TGTGCCAGCTCACTTTCTGTGGAGGGTGGGACTGGAGCTTTCTTT. Amino acids: CASSLSVEGGTGAFF. The whole variable domain, remainder taken from reference TRBV18 and TRBJ1-1, is NAGVMQNPRHLVRRRGQEARLRCSPMKGHSHVYWYRQLPEEGLKFMVYLQKENIIDESGMPKERFSAEFPKEGPSILRIQQVVRGDSAAYFCASSLSVEGGTGAFFGQGTRLTVV.

This chain joins TRBV7-3 and TRBJ2-1; 7 bases match TRBD2. V lost 5 bases and J lost 14; bases outside the gene matches: 9. Germline assignment: CDR1 SGHTA and CDR2 FQGTGA. CDR3 length: 12 residues. The DNA of the CDR3 is TGTGCCAGCAGCGCCGCTAGCGGTGGTAAGTTCTTC. Translation: CASSAASGGKFF.

The CDR3 nucleotides are TGTGCCAGCAGCTACCCCCAGGGAACTGAAGCTTTCTTT. It yields the protein CASSYPQGTEAFF. V gene TRBV5-4 combines with J gene TRBJ1-1; TRBD1 might be the D (5 bases). The CDR3 covers 13 residues. V lost 3 bases and J 5 bases, leaving 11 bases between the germline ends. Per the germline V gene, CDR1 is SGHNT and CDR2 is YYREEE (reference sequence).

The chain recombines TRBV3-1 (or the pseudogene TRBV3-2) with TRBJ1-2, with TRBD1 as a possible D gene (5 bases). CDR3 length: 13 residues. Germline values: CDR1 LGHDT, CDR2 YNNKEL (reference sequence). V dropped 5 bases and J dropped 4 bases, with 11 bases sitting between them. The CDR3 is CASSAYQGYGYTF. The CDR3 nucleotides are TGTGCCAGCAGCGCCTACCAGGGCTATGGCTACACCTTC.

The rearrangement joins TRBV2 to TRBJ2-1; D might be TRBD1 (6 bases). The CDR3 spans 13 residues. With 9 bases removed from V and 13 bases from J, the gap between germline ends came to 22 bases. The germline V gene encodes CDR1 SNHLY and CDR2 FYNNEI. The CDR3 DNA follows: TGTGCCAGTCTAAGACAGGCCAAGGTCGGTCAGTTCTTC. It translates to CASLRQAKVGQFF. Filled out from reference TRBV2 and TRBJ2-1, the complete variable domain reads EPEVTQTPSHQVTQMGQEVILRCVPISNHLYFYWYRQILGQKVEFLVSFYNNEISEKSEIFDDQFSVERPDGSNFTLKIRSTKLEDSAMYFCASLRQAKVGQFFGPGTRLTVL.

This clone was seen only once. The CDR3 region is CASSQGGGLNTEAFF. The CDR3 DNA follows: TGTGCCAGCAGCCAGGGGGGAGGCTTGAACACTGAAGCTTTCTTT. The chain joins TRBV11-2 to TRBJ1-1, with 7 bases identical to TRBD1. The length of the CDR3 is 15 residues. Trimming at V came to 5 bases and at J to 0 bases, leaving 6 bases not matched to a gene. Germline-derived CDR1 and CDR2 are SGHAT and FQNNGV.

This sequence joins TRBV6-6 and TRBJ1-5; perhaps TRBD1 as D (5 bases). CDR1 MNHNY and CDR2 SVGAGI come from the germline V gene (reference sequence). The CDR3 sequence is 14 residues long. V lost 0 bases to trimming and J lost 5 bases, with 8 bases between them. CDR3 bases: TGTGCCAGCAGTTACTCTGACAGCTATCAGCCCCAGCATTTT. Its translation is CASSYSDSYQPQHF.

This chain connects TRBV18 to TRBJ1-2; 7 nucleotides agree with TRBD1. There are 13 residues in the CDR3. CDR1 is KGHSH, CDR2 LQKENI, per germline. The J segment lost 5 bases and the V segment lost 0 bases, leaving 0 bases of the junction unmatched. The CDR3, as DNA: TGTGCCAGCTCACCACCGGGACAGTATGGCTACACCTTC. This sequence encodes CASSPPGQYGYTF.

V and J are TRBV19 and TRBJ1-4; 7 bases are a match to TRBD1. Germline loops: CDR1 LNHDA, CDR2 SQIVND (reference sequence). CDR3 size: 15 residues. V trimming: 3 bases; J trimming: 3 bases; junction bases outside the gene matches: 4. The CDR3 reads CASSIPTGANEKLFF. The CDR3 DNA is TGTGCCAGTAGTATCCCCACAGGGGCTAATGAAAAACTGTTTTTT.

This chain joins TRBV5-5 and TRBJ1-2; no firm D call. Trimming shortened V by 1 base and J by 3 bases, and 19 bases separated the two germline ends. From germline, CDR1 is SGHKS and CDR2 YYEKEE (reference sequence). This CDR3 comprises 17 residues. CDR3 nucleotide sequence: TGTGCCAGCAGCTTGAGTTCTCGACCGACTCCTGACTATGGCTACACCTTC. Translated, it gives CASSLSSRPTPDYGYTF.

The rearrangement links TRBV3-1 (or the pseudogene TRBV3-2) to TRBJ2-3; TRBD2 aligns across 8 bases. This CDR3 has 16 residues. Trimming took 4 bases from V and 2 from J; bases not matched to a gene: 8. Germline V gene sequence: CDR1 LGHDT, CDR2 YNNKEL (reference sequence). In DNA form, the CDR3 reads TGTGCCAGCAGCCGCCCGGAAGCGGGGGTCACAGATACGCAGTATTTT. Protein product: CASSRPEAGVTDTQYF.

This chain links TRBV11-2 with TRBJ2-7, with 7 bases fitting TRBD1. Germline CDR1 SGHAT, CDR2 FQNNGV. The CDR3 consists of 14 residues. After removal of 2 bases from V and 4 bases from J, the junction contained 5 bases not matched to a gene. The CDR3: CASSLYPGQYEQYF. In DNA form, the CDR3 reads TGTGCCAGCAGCTTATATCCGGGACAGTACGAGCAGTACTTC. Based on the CDR3 plus reference TRBV11-2 and TRBJ2-7, the full variable domain is EAGVAQSPRYKIIEKRQSVAFWCNPISGHATLYWYQQILGQGPKLLIQFQNNGVVDDSQLPKDRFSAERLKGVDSTLKIQPAKLEDSAVYLCASSLYPGQYEQYFGPGTRLTVT.

The genes are TRBV6-2 or TRBV6-3 and TRBJ2-5, with TRBD2 identical over 8 bases. The CDR3 totals 14 residues. Germline V gene data show CDR1 as MNHEY and CDR2 as SVGEGT. Trimming removed 4 bases from V and 7 bases from J; junction bases left unmatched: 8. CDR3 residues: CASSSSGGGPTQYF. The DNA of the CDR3 is TGTGCCAGCAGTTCTAGTGGCGGGGGGCCGACCCAGTACTTC.

In nucleotides, the CDR3 is TGTGCCAGTAGTGTAACAGGGTTGGGAAATAGCAATCAGCCCCAGCATTTT. Its protein product is CASSVTGLGNSNQPQHF. The J gene is TRBJ1-5, the V gene TRBV19, with a tentative D call TRBD1 (6 bases). V lost 5 bases to trimming and J lost 0 bases, with 17 bases between them. The CDR3 has 17 amino acids. Germline V gene lookup returns CDR1 LNHDA and CDR2 SQIVND (reference sequence).

This clone was seen just once. The V and J genes are TRBV29-1 and TRBJ2-1, with TRBD2 as a possible D gene (5 bases). V gave up 8 bases and J gave up 4 bases, with 18 bases separating them. Per germline, CDR1 SQVTM and CDR2 ANQGSEA. The length of the CDR3 is 14 residues. CDR3 coding DNA: TGCAGCCCGTGGACCCGAGACTATTACAATGAGCAGTTCTTC. It translates to CSPWTRDYYNEQFF.